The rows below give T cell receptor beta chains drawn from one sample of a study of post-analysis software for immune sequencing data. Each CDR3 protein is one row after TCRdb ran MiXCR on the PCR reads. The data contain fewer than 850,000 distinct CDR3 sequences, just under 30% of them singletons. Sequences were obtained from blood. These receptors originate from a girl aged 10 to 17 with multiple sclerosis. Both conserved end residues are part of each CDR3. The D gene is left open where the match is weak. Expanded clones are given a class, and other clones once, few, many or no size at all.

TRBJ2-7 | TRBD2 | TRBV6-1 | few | CASSERTLGTSFYEQYF | TGTGCCAGCAGTGAACGAACTTTAGGGACTAGCTTCTACGAGCAGTACTTC
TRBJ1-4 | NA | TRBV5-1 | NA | CASSLDQYRGEKLFF | TGCGCCAGCAGCTTGGATCAGTATAGAGGGGAAAAACTGTTTTTT
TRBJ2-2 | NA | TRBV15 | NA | CATSGNGRGRNTGELFF | TGTGCCACCAGCGGAAACGGCAGGGGACGGAACACCGGGGAGCTGTTTTTT
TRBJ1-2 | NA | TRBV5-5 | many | CASSSGLRNGYTF | TGTGCCAGCAGCTCGGGACTACGGAATGGCTACACCTTC
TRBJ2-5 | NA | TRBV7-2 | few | CASSPPGDWETQYF | TGTGCCAGCAGCCCCCCGGGGGATTGGGAGACCCAGTACTTC
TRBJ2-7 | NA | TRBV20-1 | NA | CSARPRVYEQYF | TGCAGTGCTAGACCACGTGTTTACGAGCAGTACTTC
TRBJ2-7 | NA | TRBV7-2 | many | CASSLAGVVEQYF | TGTGCCAGCAGCTTAGCGGGGGTGGTTGAGCAGTACTTC
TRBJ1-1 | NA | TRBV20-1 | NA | CSAPLARDTEAFF | TGCAGTGCTCCCCTGGCCAGGGACACTGAAGCTTTCTTT
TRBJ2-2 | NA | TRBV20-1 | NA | CSARIISNTGELFF | TGCAGTGCTAGAATAATAAGCAACACCGGGGAGCTGTTTTTT
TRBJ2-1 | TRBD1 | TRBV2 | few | CASLSGGYSNEQFF | TGTGCCAGTTTGTCAGGGGGTTATAGCAATGAGCAGTTCTTC
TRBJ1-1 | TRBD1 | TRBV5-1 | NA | CASTWTGRDTEAFF | TGCGCCAGCACCTGGACAGGGCGTGACACTGAAGCTTTCTTT
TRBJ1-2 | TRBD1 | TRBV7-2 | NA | CASSSDRGPYGYTF | TGTGCCAGCAGCTCGGACAGGGGGCCCTATGGCTACACCTTC
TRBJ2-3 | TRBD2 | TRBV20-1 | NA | CSARPGLAGGRVLSTDTQYF | TGCAGTGCTAGACCGGGACTAGCGGGGGGCCGCGTCCTTAGCACAGATACGCAGTATTTT
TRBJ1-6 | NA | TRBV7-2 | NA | CASSLEFSSPLHF | TGTGCCAGCAGCTTAGAGTTTTCTTCACCCCTCCACTTT
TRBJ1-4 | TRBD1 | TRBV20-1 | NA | CSARTGGEKRFF | TGCAGTGCCCGGACAGGGGGGGAAAAACGGTTTTTT
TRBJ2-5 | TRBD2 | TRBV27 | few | CASRSASGVRETQYF | TGTGCCAGCCGGAGTGCTAGCGGGGTCCGGGAGACCCAGTACTTC
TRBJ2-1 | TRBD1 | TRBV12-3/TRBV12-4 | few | CASRFLGTGGDEQFF | TGTGCCAGCAGGTTCCTCGGGACAGGGGGCGATGAGCAGTTCTTC
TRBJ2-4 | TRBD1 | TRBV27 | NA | CASTELKEGQGLAKNIQYF | TGTGCCAGCACCGAACTCAAAGAGGGACAGGGCCTAGCCAAAAACATTCAGTACTTC
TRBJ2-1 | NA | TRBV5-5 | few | CASSATSSAVNEQFF | TGTGCCAGCAGCGCCACTAGTTCAGCCGTCAATGAGCAGTTCTTC
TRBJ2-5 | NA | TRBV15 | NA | CATSRVVGGETQYF | TGTGCCACCAGCAGAGTAGTAGGGGGGGAGACCCAGTACTTC
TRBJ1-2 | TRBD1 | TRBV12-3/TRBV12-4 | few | CASRLQGGYGYTF | TGTGCCAGCAGGCTACAGGGGGGCTATGGCTACACCTTC
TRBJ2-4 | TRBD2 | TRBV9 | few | CASSVGGSTNIQYF | TGTGCCAGCAGCGTTGGCGGGAGCACAAACATTCAGTACTTC
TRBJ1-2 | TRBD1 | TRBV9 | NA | CASSIPGTGYGYTF | TGTGCCAGCAGCATCCCCGGGACAGGCTATGGCTACACCTTC
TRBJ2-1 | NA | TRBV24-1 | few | CATSDGWGLGNEQFF | TGTGCCACCAGTGATGGCTGGGGCCTCGGCAATGAGCAGTTCTTC
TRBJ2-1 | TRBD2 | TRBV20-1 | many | CSARDGVAGVNEQFF | TGCAGTGCTAGAGATGGGGTAGCGGGGGTCAATGAGCAGTTCTTC
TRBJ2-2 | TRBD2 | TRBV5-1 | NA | CASSRTGLAGYTGELFF | TGCGCCAGCAGCCGAACTGGACTAGCGGGGTATACCGGGGAGCTGTTTTTT
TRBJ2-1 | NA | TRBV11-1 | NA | CASSHPLGGGADRAHSYNEQFF | TGTGCCAGCAGCCATCCCTTGGGCGGTGGGGCGGACAGAGCTCACTCCTACAATGAGCAGTTCTTC
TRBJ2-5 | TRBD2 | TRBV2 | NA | CASSGISGTKETQYF | TGTGCCAGCAGTGGGATTAGCGGGACCAAAGAGACCCAGTACTTC
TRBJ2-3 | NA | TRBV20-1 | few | CSVGRDGTDTQYF | TGCAGTGTAGGGCGGGATGGCACAGATACGCAGTATTTT
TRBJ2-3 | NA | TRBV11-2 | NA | CASSPKDGLSTDTQYF | TGTGCCAGCAGCCCGAAGGACGGCCTAAGCACAGATACGCAGTATTTT
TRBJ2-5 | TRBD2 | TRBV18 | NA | CASSPLAGSSTQETQYF | TGTGCCAGCTCACCTCTAGCGGGGAGTTCCACCCAAGAGACCCAGTACTTC
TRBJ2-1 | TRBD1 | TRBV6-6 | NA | CASSYGQGPGDEQFF | TGTGCCAGCAGTTACGGACAGGGGCCGGGGGATGAGCAGTTCTTC
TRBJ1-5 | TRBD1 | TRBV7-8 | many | CASSLTGGVNQPQHF | TGTGCCAGCAGTCTTACAGGGGGCGTCAATCAGCCCCAGCATTTT
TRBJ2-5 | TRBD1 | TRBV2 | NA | CASSGDRRIQETQYF | TGTGCCAGCAGTGGGGACAGGAGAATCCAAGAGACCCAGTACTTC
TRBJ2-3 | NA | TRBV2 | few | CASSASGLTDTQYF | TGTGCCAGCAGTGCATCAGGGTTGACAGATACGCAGTATTTT
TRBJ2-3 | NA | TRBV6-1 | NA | CASSKSIFGASVSTDTQYF | TGTGCCAGCAGTAAATCAATCTTCGGGGCCAGTGTATCCACAGATACGCAGTATTTT
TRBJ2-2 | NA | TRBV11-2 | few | CASSRTENTGELFF | TGTGCCAGCAGCCGGACAGAGAACACCGGGGAGCTGTTTTTT
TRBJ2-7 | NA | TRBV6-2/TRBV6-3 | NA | CASSFARVGGGSYEQYF | TGTGCCAGCAGTTTCGCTCGAGTGGGCGGAGGATCCTACGAGCAGTACTTC
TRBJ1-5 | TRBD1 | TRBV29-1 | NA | CSVQGWNQPQHF | TGCAGCGTACAGGGGTGGAATCAGCCCCAGCATTTT
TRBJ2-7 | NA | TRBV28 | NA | CASSFFFHEQYF | TGTGCCAGCAGTTTTTTTTTCCACGAGCAGTACTTC
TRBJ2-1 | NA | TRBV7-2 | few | CASSLAMGEQFF | TGTGCCAGCAGCTTAGCCATGGGTGAGCAGTTCTTC
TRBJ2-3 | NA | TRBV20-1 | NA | CSAPQGRGVVDTQYF | TGCAGTGCCCCTCAGGGGAGGGGAGTGGTGGATACGCAGTATTTT
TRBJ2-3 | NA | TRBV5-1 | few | CASSPGIATDTQYF | TGCGCCAGCAGCCCTGGGATTGCCACAGATACGCAGTATTTT
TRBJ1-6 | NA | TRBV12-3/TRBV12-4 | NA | CASTAGAGNSPLHF | TGTGCCAGCACCGCAGGGGCTGGTAATTCACCCCTCCACTTT
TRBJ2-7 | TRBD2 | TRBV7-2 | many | CASSLTGLATYEQYF | TGTGCCAGCAGCTTAACGGGACTAGCTACCTACGAGCAGTACTTC
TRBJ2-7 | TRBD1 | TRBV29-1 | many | CSVGGQDWTYEQYF | TGCAGCGTCGGCGGACAGGACTGGACCTACGAGCAGTACTTC
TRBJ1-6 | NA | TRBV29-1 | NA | CSVGKGPDSPLHF | TGCAGCGTTGGGAAGGGGCCCGATTCACCCCTCCACTTT
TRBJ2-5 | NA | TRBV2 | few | CALGGGAGETQYF | TGTGCTCTAGGGGGTGGAGCTGGAGAGACCCAGTACTTC
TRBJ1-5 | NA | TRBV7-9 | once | CASTPRGSSNQPQHF | TGTGCCAGCACCCCTCGGGGCAGTAGCAATCAGCCCCAGCATTTT
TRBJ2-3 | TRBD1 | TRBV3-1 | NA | CASSLGQGRWTDTQYF | TGTGCCAGCAGCCTTGGACAGGGGAGATGGACAGATACGCAGTATTTT